This TCR beta chain was observed in a study of blood T cells in healthy people across ages. Whole-study context: Template switching captured about one barcoded beta molecule per two T cells.

In germline, CDR1 is SGHRS, CDR2 YFSETQ. The CDR3 contains 14 residues. Between the trimmed V and J ends, which lost 3 bases and 5 bases, there was a span of 15 bases. The use of a sample-barcoded 5' primer and a J-beta primer mix characterized a second PCR of about 6 to 11 cycles. Sequencing yielded, for each sample, at least 3 million paired-end reads carrying CDR3. TCRdb fed the 5' RACE reads into MiXCR, producing one record per CDR3 protein. The table has some 710,000 distinct CDR3 sequences, approximately 21% seen once; the top ten hold less than 25%. This clonotype was picked up a small number of times. Its antigen is as yet unknown. Study findings and constraints: The fall in TCR beta diversity per million T cells was roughly linear with age.

Material: blood. This clonotype was obtained from an older man in good health. The V call is TRBV5-1, the J call TRBJ2-7, with D perhaps TRBD2 (5 bases). This chain's CDR3 is CASSWAPRVHEQYF. For the CDR3, the DNA is TGCGCCAGCAGCTGGGCCCCGAGGGTACACGAGCAGTACTTC.